Detailed here is one T cell receptor beta chain. The antigen it recognizes is unknown. Base qualities were left out, and no much larger clone turns up one base away. TCR CDR3 regions were amplified from genomic DNA by multiplex PCR using the deep immunoSEQ assay. Extracted genomic DNA from each cell subset was distributed evenly across all wells of several immunoSEQ 96-well plates, and each plate was treated as a replicate. For sorted subsets, roughly 200 ng of genomic DNA, equivalent to 25,000 to 35,000 T cell genomes, went into each replicate PCR. Purified libraries were measured with a Qubit 3.0 fluorometer, size-checked on a Bioanalyzer 2100, and measured again with the KAPA Library Quantification kit. Every immunoSEQ 96-well plate was sequenced on a separate single-read 150-cycle Illumina NextSeq 550 flow cell. In the original analysis: Because the immunoSEQ output included only junctional sequences and no quality scores, the filtering could not be the same as the filtering used for full-length reads. To assign V/J genes and CDR3, sequences were annotated using PyIR, a Python wrapper for IgBLAST v1.9, with IMGT germline references. Reads were removed for weak V/J assignments (E-value above 1e-6), missing CDR3, stop codons, out-of-frame junctions, or ambiguous translated residues. V3J clonotypes were defined as sequences sharing the same inferred V gene, J gene, and CDR3 amino acid sequence. Percentage overlap between repertoires was calculated by dividing the number of shared unique clonotypes by the size of the smaller repertoire. Repertoire richness was assessed with RTK rarefaction, the Chao1 estimator, and Recon v2.1 estimates of unobserved clonotypes. Generation probabilities were computed with OLGA for all TCRbeta clonotypes obtained by the gDNA method from a handful of donors. In TCRdb, the immuneACCESS table is reduced to in-frame sequences with V and J assigned. These tables do not hold every clone; where another copy was compared, an unresolved V gene accounts for under half, and the others remain unexplained. V, J and clone size are those of that table, while D and trimming were read from the DNA. This sample comprises about 2.3 million clones, just under 95% of them detected only once. The leading ten clones occupy 0.37% of the sample.

Based on the germline V gene (reference sequence), the CDR1 and CDR2 sequences are MNHNY and SVGAGI. The CDR3 spans 16 residues, from the cysteine through the phenylalanine. Left in the record is the CDR3 DNA by itself, 48 bases read in frame from the first base. Cut back by 7 bases and 1 base, the V and J ends lie 20 bases apart. Donors were healthy HIV-negative adults with no recently reported acute infections or vaccinations. Every donor was a Caucasian adult living in Nashville, Tennessee, USA. CD4+ T cells were enriched by magnetic negative selection; naive cells were then positively selected on CD45RA, and the negative fraction formed the memory subset. Blood was collected by leukapheresis, and PBMCs were isolated by Ficoll-Histopaque density gradient centrifugation and then cryopreserved in liquid nitrogen vapor phase. Analytical flow cytometry was used to check the purity and quantity of each magnetically sorted T cell population. Each sorted fraction had its genomic DNA isolated and then quantified by UV absorbance on a Nanodrop 2000c.

This record belongs to a study of shared clonotypes between healthy human individuals (dated by TCRdb to the early 2020s). Describing the broader study: The cohort included three men and two women between 18 and 49 years of age. For each donor, three plates each were used for CD4 naive and CD4 memory, two plates were used for CD8 naive, and one plate was used for CD8 memory. Blood TCR repertoires of a handful of healthy adults were deeply sequenced to estimate repertoire size and the extent of clonotype sharing between individuals. Libraries were prepared and TCR repertoires were sequenced by different laboratories using diverse techniques, in order to increase sequencing depth and limit assay-specific biases. Per donor, leukapheresis produced somewhere between about 0.94 and 8.9 billion PBMCs. Study-wide conclusions, independent of this receptor: Only blood was sampled, and tissue TCR repertoires likely differ from those in blood. Even with the large sequencing depth, rarefaction of the sorted-subset datasets indicated that sequencing was incomplete. Compared with non-shared clonotypes, the clonotypes found in all four sorted-subset donors had higher generation probabilities. Across a handful of donors, approximately 4.9% of naive CD4, around 3.3% of naive CD8, approximately 2.5% of memory CD4, and roughly 0.41% of memory CD8 clonotypes were shared. Estimated clonotype richness was generally larger for naive than for memory subsets. Because the study included only a small number of donors, the genetic and exposure-history diversity represented was limited. Pairwise subsampling indicated that sequencing depth was expected to affect the degree of clonotype sharing among donors.

Rearrangement joined TRBV6-6 to TRBJ2-7; the D gene is perhaps TRBD2, on 6 matching bases. Sample: naive CD4+ T cells from PBMCs. In the paper's terms, the cell subset or site label means: CD45RA+ positively selected. This clonotype originated in a man between 18 and 35 years old in good health. Some clones in this sample may be carry-over from other donors' samples. The CDR3 protein is CASTYGGLSSSYEQYF. The DNA sequence is as follows: TGTGCCAGCACCTACGGAGGGCTCTCCTCGTCCTACGAGCAGTACTTC.